These 6 T cell receptor beta chains share one sample of origin, sequenced in a study of blood T cell repertoires in COVID-19. Produced via immunoSEQ multiplex PCR; TCRdb's table is partial and in-frame only. The top ten clones hold roughly a tenth of a sample with about 160,000 clones, 82% of them seen once. Sequencing was done on a sample of peripheral blood. The receptor set was obtained from an elderly woman with active or convalescent COVID-19.

The rearrangement uses TRBV30 and TRBJ1-1, with TRBD1 as a possible D gene (5 bases). The CDR3 has 10 amino acids. From germline, CDR1 is GTSNPN and CDR2 SVGIG (reference sequence). Trimming removed 5 bases from V and 7 bases from J, with 8 bases in between. Here the CDR3 reads CAWAGLEAFF. DNA for the CDR3: TGTGCCTGGGCAGGGCTTGAAGCTTTCTTT.

This clone was found a few times. The gene calls are TRBV3-1 (or the pseudogene TRBV3-2) and TRBJ1-2; the D is unclear. V lost 0 bases and J lost 13, with 12 bases in between. The V gene's germline CDR1 is LGHDT and CDR2 YNNKEL (reference sequence). There are 12 residues in the CDR3. CDR3 in amino acids: CASSQEGRRLTF. In DNA, the CDR3 is TGTGCCAGCAGCCAAGAGGGCAGACGGCTCACCTTC.

V gene TRBV6-1 combines with J gene TRBJ2-1, with 11 nucleotides matching TRBD2. The CDR3 extends over 14 amino acids. Germline loops: CDR1 MNHNS, CDR2 SASEGT. With V trimmed by 4 bases and J by 5 bases, 1 base remained unmatched. CDR3 region: CASSVAGGDNEQFF. The CDR3 DNA reads as TGTGCCAGCAGTGTAGCGGGAGGGGACAATGAGCAGTTCTTC.

CDR3 bases: TGTGCCAGCACCCCCCGGGAAGCTAATGAAAAACTGTTTTTT. It yields the protein CASTPREANEKLFF. The rearrangement joins TRBV6-1 to TRBJ1-4, with no clear D. The V end was cut by 7 bases, the J end by 3 bases, with 12 bases between. CDR1 and CDR2 (germline): MNHNS, SASEGT. This CDR3 is 14 amino acids long.

J is TRBJ1-2 and V is TRBV27, with D maybe TRBD1 (6 bases). This CDR3 is built from 12 residues. Germline-derived CDR1 and CDR2 are MNHEY and SMNVEV (reference sequence). Trimming removed 8 bases at V and 8 bases at J, with 15 bases between. CDR3 bases: TGTGCCAGCGCAGACAGGATTGGAGGCTACACCTTC. This encodes CASADRIGGYTF.

The rearrangement uses TRBV6-5 and TRBJ2-6; D unclear. Germline V CDR1 and CDR2: MNHEY, SVGAGI. Trimming pared 5 bases from V and 2 bases from J, leaving 10 bases between. This CDR3 is built from 15 residues. For the CDR3, the DNA is TGTGCCAGCAGTATTCCAGGTACTGGGGCCAACGTCCTGACTTTC. The encoded protein is CASSIPGTGANVLTF.